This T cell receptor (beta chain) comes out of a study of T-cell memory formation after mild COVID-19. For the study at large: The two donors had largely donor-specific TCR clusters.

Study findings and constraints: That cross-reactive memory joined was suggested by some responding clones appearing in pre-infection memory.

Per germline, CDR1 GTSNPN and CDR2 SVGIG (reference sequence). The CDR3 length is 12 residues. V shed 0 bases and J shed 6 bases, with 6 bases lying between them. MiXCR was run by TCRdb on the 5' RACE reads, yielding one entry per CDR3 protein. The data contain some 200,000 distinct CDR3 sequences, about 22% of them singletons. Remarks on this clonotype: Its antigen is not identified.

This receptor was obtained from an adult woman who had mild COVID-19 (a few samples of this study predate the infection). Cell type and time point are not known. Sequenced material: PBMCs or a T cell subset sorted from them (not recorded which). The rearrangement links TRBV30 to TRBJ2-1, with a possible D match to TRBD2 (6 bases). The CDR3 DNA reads TGTGCCTGGAGTGTGGGACTCAATGAGCAGTTCTTC. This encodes CAWSVGLNEQFF.